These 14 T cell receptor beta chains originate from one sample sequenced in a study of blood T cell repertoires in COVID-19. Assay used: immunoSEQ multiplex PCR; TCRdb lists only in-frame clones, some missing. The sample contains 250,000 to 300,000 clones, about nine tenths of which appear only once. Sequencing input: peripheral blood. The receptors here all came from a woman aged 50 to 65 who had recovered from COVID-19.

The CDR3: CASSFTTGSGNTIYF. DNA of the CDR3: TGTGCCAGCAGCTTTACGACAGGGTCTGGAAACACCATATATTTT. This chain connects TRBV7-2 to TRBJ1-3, with TRBD1 matching 7 bases. V gave up 3 bases and J gave up 1 base; unmatched junction bases: 3. The germline V gene has CDR1 SGHTA and CDR2 FQGNSA. This CDR3 has 15 residues.

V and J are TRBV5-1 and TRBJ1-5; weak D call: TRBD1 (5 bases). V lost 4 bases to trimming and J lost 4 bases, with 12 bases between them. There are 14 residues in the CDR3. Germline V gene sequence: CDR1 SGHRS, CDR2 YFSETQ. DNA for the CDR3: TGCGCCAGCAGCCAAGGGGTGGGTAATCAGCCCCAGCATTTT. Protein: CASSQGVGNQPQHF.

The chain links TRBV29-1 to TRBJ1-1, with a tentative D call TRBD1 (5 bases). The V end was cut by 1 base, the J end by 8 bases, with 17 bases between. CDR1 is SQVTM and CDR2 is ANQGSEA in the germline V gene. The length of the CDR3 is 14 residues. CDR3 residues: CSVEGRQGTVEAFF. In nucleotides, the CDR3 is TGCAGCGTTGAAGGTCGTCAGGGAACAGTCGAAGCTTTCTTT.

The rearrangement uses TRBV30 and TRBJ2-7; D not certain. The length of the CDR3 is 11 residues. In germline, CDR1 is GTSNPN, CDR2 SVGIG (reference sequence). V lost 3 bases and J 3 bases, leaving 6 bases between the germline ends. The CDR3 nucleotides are TGTGCCTGGAGCCACAGCTACGAGCAGTACTTC. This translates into CAWSHSYEQYF.

Written as DNA, the CDR3 is TGCGCCAGCAGCTTGGCCGCGACTAGTTATCAAGAGACCCAGTACTTC. Its protein product is CASSLAATSYQETQYF. The chain has TRBV5-1 and TRBJ2-5; D is perhaps TRBD2 (6 bases). V shed 0 bases and J shed 2 bases, with 14 bases lying between them. This CDR3 is built from 16 residues. Per germline, CDR1 SGHRS and CDR2 YFSETQ.

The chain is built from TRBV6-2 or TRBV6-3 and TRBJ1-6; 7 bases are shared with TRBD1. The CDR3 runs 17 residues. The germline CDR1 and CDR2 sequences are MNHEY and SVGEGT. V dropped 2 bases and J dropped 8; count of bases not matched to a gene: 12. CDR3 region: CASSYDQGEIADSPLHF. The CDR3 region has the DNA TGTGCCAGCAGTTACGACCAGGGGGAAATCGCGGATTCACCCCTCCACTTT.

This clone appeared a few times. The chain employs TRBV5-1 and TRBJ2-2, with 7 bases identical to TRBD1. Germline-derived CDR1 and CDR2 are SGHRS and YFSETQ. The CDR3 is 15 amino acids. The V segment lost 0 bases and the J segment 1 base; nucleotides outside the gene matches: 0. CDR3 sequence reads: CASSLGDRNTGELFF. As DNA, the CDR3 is TGCGCCAGCAGCTTGGGGGACAGGAACACCGGGGAGCTGTTTTTT.

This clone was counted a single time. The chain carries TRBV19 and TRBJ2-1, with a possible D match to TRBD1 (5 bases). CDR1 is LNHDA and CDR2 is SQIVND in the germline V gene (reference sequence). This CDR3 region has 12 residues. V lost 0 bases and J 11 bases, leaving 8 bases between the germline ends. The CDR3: CASSIEDSKQFF. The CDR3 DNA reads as TGTGCCAGTAGTATAGAAGACAGTAAGCAGTTCTTC.

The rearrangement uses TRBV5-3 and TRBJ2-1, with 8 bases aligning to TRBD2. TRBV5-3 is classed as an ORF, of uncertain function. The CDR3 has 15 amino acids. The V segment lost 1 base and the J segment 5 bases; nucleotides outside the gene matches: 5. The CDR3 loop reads CARSLTSGRHNEQFF. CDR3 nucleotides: TGTGCCAGAAGCTTGACCAGCGGGAGACACAATGAGCAGTTCTTC.

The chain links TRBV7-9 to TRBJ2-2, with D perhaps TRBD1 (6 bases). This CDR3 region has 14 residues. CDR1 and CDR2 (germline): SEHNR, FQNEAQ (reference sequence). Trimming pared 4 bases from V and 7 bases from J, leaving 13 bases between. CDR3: CASSSQGSLGELFF. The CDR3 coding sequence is TGTGCCAGCAGCTCACAGGGCTCCCTCGGGGAGCTGTTTTTT.

The CDR3 DNA is TGTGCCAGCAGCCCAGGGGGTAACAATGAGCAGTTCTTC. This codes for CASSPGGNNEQFF. The chain is built from TRBV7-9 and TRBJ2-1; 7 positions match TRBD1. The CDR3 sequence is 13 residues long. Germline V lookup: CDR1 SEHNR, CDR2 FQNEAQ (reference sequence). Trimming cost V 5 bases and J 5 bases; bases outside gene matches: 3.

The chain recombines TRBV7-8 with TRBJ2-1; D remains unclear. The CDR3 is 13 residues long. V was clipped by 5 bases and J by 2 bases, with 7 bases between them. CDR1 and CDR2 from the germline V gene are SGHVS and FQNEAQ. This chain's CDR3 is CASSMTPYNEQFF. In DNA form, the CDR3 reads TGTGCCAGCAGCATGACACCCTACAATGAGCAGTTCTTC.

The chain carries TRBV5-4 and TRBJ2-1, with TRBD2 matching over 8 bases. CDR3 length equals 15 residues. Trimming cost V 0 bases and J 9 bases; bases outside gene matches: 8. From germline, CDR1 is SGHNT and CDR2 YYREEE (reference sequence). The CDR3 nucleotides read TGTGCCAGCAGCTTGGAAGCGGGAGTACGGCGTGAGCAGTTCTTC. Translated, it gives CASSLEAGVRREQFF.

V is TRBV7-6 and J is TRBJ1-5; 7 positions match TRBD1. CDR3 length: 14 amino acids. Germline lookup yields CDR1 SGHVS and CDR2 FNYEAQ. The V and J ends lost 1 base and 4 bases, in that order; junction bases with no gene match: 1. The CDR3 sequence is CASSLGQGNQPQHF. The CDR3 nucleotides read TGTGCCAGCAGCTTAGGACAGGGTAATCAGCCCCAGCATTTT.